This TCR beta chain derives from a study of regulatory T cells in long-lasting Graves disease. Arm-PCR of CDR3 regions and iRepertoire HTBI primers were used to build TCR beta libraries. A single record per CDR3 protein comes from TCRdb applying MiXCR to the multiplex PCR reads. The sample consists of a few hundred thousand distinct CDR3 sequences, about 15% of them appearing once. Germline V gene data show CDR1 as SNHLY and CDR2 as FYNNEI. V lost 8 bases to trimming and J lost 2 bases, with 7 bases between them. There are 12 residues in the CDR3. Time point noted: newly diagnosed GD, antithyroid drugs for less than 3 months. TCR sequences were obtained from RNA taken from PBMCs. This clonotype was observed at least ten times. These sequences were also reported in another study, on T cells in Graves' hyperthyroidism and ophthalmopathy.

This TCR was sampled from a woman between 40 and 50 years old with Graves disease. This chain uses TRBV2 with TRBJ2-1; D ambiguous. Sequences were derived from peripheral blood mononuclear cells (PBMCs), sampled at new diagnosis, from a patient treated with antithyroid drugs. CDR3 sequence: CASFRAYNEQFF. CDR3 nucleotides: TGTGCCAGCTTCCGGGCCTACAATGAGCAGTTCTTC.